This T cell receptor (beta chain) was recorded in a study of T cell responses to AZD1222 COVID-19 vaccine. Study-level results: AZD1222 recipients seropositive at baseline numbered only 6 or 7. The reported proportion of spike-specific TCRs targeting unmutated variant regions was nearly half.

Concerning this clone itself: Its antigen is unknown.

Assay used: immunoSEQ multiplex PCR; TCRdb lists only in-frame clones, some missing. Among tens of thousands of clones listed, 85% to 90% were seen once. The sequencing used peripheral blood, collected on day 0 of AZD1222 vaccination. The receptor comes from an adult in good health.

The CDR3 sequence: CASSLGVGNTIYF. The CDR3, as DNA: TGTGCCAGCAGCTTAGGGGTTGGAAACACCATATATTTT. The V call is TRBV11-3, the J call TRBJ1-3; D is ambiguous. V lost 1 base and J lost 3, with 4 bases in between. Germline-derived CDR1 and CDR2 are SGHNT and YENEEA. The length of the CDR3 is 13 residues.